This TCR beta chain was recovered during a study of cytomegalovirus exposure and HLA in healthy donors. The study, taken as a whole, reports: As a later analysis showed, a missense DCLRE1C variant was linked to trimming of TCR beta V- and J-genes. A later analysis showed TCR association rates differing by HLA locus, peaking at DRB1 and lowest at HLA-C. Most subjects had HLA-A and HLA-B alleles reportedly predicted accurately by TCR beta sequences. Within the data, a cluster of highly shared sequence variants was likely a sequencing artifact.

With respect to this clone: The antigen remains undetermined.

A multiplex PCR was run with 60 Vbeta primers and 13 Jbeta primers. Only in-frame clones appear in the TCRdb table, and some are missing; sequencing was by immunoSEQ multiplex PCR. The sample yields some 98,000 clones, under 80% seen once. The germline gives CDR1 SGHTS, CDR2 YDEGEE. This CDR3 is built from 13 residues. V was trimmed by 4 bases and J by 1 base, leaving 7 bases between them. The TCR sequence derives from a man in his forties in good health and CMV-seronegative. Sequencing was performed on PBMCs. This chain links TRBV5-8 with TRBJ2-3; weak D call: TRBD2 (5 bases). CDR3 residues: CASSARGTDTQYF. Written as DNA, the CDR3 is TGTGCCAGCAGCGCGCGGGGCACAGATACGCAGTATTTT.